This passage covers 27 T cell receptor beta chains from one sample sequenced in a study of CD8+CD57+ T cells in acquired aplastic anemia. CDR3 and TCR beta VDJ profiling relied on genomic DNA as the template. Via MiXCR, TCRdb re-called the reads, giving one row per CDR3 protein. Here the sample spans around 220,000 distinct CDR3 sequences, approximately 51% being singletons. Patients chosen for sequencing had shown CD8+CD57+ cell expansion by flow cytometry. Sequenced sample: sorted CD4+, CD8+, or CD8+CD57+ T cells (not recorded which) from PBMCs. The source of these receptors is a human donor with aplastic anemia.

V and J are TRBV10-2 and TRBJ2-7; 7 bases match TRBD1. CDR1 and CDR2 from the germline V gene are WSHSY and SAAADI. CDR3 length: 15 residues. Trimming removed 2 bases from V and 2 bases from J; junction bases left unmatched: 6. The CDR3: CASSERGGDAYEQYF. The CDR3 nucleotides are TGCGCCAGCAGTGAGAGAGGGGGCGACGCCTACGAGCAGTACTTC.

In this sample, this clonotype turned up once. The CDR3 sequence: CASNGGQAFGANVLTF. The CDR3 nucleotides read TGTGCCAGTAACGGGGGGCAGGCCTTCGGGGCCAACGTCCTGACTTTC. This chain uses TRBV19 with TRBJ2-6; D is perhaps TRBD2 (7 bases). V was clipped by 7 bases and J by 4 bases, with 17 bases between them. CDR3 size: 16 residues. CDR1 and CDR2 from the germline V gene are LNHDA and SQIVND (reference sequence).

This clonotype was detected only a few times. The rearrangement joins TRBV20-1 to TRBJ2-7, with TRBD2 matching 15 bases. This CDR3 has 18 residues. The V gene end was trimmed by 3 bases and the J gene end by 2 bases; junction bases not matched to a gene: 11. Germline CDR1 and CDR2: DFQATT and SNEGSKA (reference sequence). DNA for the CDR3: TGCAGTGCTAGGCCACCGGGACTAGCGGGGGGACAGCCCTACGAGCAGTACTTC. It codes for CSARPPGLAGGQPYEQYF.

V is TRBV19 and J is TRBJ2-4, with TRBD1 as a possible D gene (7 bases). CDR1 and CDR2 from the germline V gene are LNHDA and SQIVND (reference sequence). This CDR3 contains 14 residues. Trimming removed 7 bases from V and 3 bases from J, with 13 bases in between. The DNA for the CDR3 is TGTGCCAGTACCAGGGGGGCGGACAAAAACATTCAGTACTTC. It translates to CASTRGADKNIQYF.

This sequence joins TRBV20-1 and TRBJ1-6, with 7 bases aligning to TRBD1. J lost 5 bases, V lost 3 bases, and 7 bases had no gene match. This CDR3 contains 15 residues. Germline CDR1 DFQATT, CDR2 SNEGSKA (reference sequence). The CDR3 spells CSARAGTVDNSPLHF. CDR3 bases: TGCAGTGCTAGGGCAGGGACAGTAGATAATTCACCCCTCCACTTT.

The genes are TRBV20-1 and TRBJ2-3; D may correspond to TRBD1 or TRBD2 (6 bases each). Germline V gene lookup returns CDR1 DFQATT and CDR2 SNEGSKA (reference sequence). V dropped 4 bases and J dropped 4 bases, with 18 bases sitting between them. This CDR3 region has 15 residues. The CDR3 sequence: CSAKREGGGADTQYF. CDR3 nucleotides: TGCAGTGCTAAACGAGAGGGGGGTGGTGCAGATACGCAGTATTTT.

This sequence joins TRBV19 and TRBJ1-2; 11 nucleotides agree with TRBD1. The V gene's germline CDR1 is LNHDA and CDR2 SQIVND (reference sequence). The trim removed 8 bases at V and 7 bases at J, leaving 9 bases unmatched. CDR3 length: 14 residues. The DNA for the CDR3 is TGTGCCAGTTCACCCGGAGGGACAGGGGGTGGCTACACCTTC. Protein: CASSPGGTGGGYTF.

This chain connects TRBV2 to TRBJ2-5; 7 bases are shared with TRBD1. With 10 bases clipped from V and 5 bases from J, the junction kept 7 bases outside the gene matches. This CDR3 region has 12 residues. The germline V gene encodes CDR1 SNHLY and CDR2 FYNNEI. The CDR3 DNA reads TGTGCCACGGGACAGCCCAGGGAGACCCAGTACTTC. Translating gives CATGQPRETQYF.

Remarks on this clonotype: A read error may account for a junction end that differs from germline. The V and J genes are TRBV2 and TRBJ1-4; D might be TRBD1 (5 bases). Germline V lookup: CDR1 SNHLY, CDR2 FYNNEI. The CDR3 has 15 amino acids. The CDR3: CASSQRERGYEKLFF. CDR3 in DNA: TGCGCCAGCAGCCAAAGGGAAAGGGGATATGAAAAACTGTTTTTT.

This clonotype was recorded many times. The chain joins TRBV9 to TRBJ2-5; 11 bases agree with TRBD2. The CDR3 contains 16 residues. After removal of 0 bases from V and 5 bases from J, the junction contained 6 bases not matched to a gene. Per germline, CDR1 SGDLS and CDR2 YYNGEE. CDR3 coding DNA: TGTGCCAGCAGCGTAGGTTTAGCGGGGGGGGAGGAGACCCAGTACTTC. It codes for CASSVGLAGGEETQYF.

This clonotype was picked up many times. DNA for the CDR3: TGTGCCAGCAGCTTGGGGGGGGGGGCAGAGCAGTTCTTC. Protein sequence: CASSLGGGAEQFF. The chain has TRBV7-9 and TRBJ2-1; D is perhaps TRBD2 (7 bases). V was trimmed by 3 bases and J by 10 bases, leaving 13 bases between them. Per germline, CDR1 SEHNR and CDR2 FQNEAQ (reference sequence). The CDR3 is made up of 13 amino acids. The whole variable domain, filled in from reference TRBV7-9 and TRBJ2-1, reads DTGVSQNPRHKITKRGQNVTFRCDPISEHNRLYWYRQTLGQGPEFLTYFQNEAQLEKSRLLSDRFSAERPKGSFSTLEIQRTEQGDSAMYLCASSLGGGAEQFFGPGTRLTVL.

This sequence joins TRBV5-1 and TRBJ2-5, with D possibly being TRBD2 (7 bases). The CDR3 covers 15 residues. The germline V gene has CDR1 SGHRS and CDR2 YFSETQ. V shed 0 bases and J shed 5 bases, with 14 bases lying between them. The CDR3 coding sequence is TGCGCCAGCAGCTTGGCAGGGGTGGGAGGGGAGACCCAGTACTTC. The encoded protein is CASSLAGVGGETQYF.

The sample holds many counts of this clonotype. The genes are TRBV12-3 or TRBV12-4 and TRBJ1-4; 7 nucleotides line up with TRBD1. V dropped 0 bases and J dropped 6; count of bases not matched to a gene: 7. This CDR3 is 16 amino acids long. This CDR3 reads CASSLANPGQHEKLFF. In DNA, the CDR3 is TGTGCCAGCAGTTTAGCAAACCCGGGACAGCATGAAAAACTGTTTTTT.

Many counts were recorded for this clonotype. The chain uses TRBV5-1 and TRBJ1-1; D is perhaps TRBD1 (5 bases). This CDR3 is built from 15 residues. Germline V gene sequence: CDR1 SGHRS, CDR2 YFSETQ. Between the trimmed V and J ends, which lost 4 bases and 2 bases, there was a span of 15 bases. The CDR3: CASSPVTGANTEAFF. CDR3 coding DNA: TGCGCCAGCAGCCCCGTAACCGGGGCTAACACTGAAGCTTTCTTT.

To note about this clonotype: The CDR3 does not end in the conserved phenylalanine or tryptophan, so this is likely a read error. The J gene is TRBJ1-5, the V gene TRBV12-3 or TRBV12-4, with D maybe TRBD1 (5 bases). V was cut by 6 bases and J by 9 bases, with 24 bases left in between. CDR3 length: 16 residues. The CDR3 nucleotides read TGTGCCAGCAGGCCACCTGTGGCTGGGGGTTATGGGCCCCAGCATCTT. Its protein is CASRPPVAGGYGPQHL.

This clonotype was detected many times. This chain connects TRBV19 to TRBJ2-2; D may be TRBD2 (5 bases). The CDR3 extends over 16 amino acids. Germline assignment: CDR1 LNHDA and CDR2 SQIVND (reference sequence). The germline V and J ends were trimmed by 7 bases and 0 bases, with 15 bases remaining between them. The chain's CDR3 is CASNEVGRANTGELFF. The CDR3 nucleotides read TGTGCCAGTAATGAGGTAGGGAGAGCGAACACCGGGGAGCTGTTTTTT.

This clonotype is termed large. The CDR3 region is CSVRGGQETQYF. In DNA, the CDR3 is TGCAGCGTAAGGGGGGGCCAAGAGACCCAGTACTTC. The rearrangement joins TRBV29-1 to TRBJ2-5; D is perhaps TRBD2 (7 bases). The CDR3 has 12 amino acids. Deletions cut 6 bases from V and 1 base from J, with 9 bases between. The germline gives CDR1 SQVTM, CDR2 ANQGSEA.

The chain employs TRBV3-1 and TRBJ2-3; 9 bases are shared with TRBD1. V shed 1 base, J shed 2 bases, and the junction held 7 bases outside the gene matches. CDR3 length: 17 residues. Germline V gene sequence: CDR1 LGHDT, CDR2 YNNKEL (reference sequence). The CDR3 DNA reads TGTGCCAGCAGCCAAGCGGGAGGACAGGGGTTCACAGATACGCAGTATTTT. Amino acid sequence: CASSQAGGQGFTDTQYF.

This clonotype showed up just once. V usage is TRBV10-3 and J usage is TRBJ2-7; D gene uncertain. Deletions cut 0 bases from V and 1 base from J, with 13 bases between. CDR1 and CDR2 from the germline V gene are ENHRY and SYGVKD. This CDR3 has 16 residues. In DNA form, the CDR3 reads TGTGCCATCAGTGAGTCGACGGTTCTCCAATCCTACGAGCAGTACTTC. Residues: CAISESTVLQSYEQYF.

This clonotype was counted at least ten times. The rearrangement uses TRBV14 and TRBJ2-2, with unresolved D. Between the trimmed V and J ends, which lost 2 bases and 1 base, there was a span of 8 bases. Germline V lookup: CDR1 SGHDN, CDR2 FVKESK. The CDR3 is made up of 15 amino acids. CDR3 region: CASSQYMGNTGELFF. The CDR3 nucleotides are TGTGCCAGCAGCCAATACATGGGGAACACCGGGGAGCTGTTTTTT.

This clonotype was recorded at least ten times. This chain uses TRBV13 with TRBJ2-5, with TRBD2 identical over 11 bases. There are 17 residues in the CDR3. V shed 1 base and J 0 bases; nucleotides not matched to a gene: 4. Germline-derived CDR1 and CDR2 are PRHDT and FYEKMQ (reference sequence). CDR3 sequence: CASSLAGSGGDQETQYF. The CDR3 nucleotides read TGTGCCAGCAGCTTAGCGGGTAGCGGGGGGGACCAAGAGACCCAGTACTTC.

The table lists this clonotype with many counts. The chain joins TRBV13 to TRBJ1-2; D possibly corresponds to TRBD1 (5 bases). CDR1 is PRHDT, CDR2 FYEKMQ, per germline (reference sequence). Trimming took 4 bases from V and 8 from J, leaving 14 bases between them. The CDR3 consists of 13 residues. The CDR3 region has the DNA TGTGCCAGCAGCTCACCTGACAGATCCGGCTACACCTTC. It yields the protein CASSSPDRSGYTF. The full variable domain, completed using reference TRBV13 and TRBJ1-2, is AAGVIQSPRHLIKEKRETATLKCYPIPRHDTVYWYQQGPGQDPQFLISFYEKMQSDKGSIPDRFSAQQFSDYHSELNMSSLELGDSALYFCASSSPDRSGYTFGSGTRLTVV.

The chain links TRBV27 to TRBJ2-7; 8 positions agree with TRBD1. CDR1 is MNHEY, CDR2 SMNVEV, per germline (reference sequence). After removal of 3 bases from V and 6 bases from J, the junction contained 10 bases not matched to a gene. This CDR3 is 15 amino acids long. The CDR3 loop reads CASSFFPGQAGEQYF. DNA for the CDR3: TGTGCCAGCAGTTTTTTCCCGGGACAGGCAGGCGAGCAGTACTTC.

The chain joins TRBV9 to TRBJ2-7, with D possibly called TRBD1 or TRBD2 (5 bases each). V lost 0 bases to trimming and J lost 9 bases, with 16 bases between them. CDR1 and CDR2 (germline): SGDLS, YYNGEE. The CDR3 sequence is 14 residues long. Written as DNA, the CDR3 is TGTGCCAGCAGCGTAGGGCTGGGGGTAACGGGGCAGTACTTC. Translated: CASSVGLGVTGQYF.

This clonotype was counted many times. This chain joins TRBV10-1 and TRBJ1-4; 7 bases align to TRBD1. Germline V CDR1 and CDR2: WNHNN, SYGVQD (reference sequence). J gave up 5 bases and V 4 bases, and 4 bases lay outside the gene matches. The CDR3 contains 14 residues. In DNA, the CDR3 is TGCGCCAGCAGTGCTGGGACAGCGAATGAAAAACTGTTTTTT. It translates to CASSAGTANEKLFF.

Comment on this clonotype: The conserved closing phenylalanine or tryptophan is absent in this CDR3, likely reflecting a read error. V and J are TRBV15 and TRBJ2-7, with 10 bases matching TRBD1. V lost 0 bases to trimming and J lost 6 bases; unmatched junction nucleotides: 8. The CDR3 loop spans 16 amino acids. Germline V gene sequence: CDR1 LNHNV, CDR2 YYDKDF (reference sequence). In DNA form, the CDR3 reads TGTGCCACCAGCAGAGATTTTCCCGACAGGGGGCGCGAGCAGTACTCC. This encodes CATSRDFPDRGREQYS.

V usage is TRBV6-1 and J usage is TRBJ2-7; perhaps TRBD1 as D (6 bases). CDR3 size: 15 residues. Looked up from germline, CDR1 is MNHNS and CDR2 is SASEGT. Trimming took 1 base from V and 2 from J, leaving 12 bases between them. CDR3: CASSEGQGSAYEQYV. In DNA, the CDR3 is TGTGCCAGCAGTGAAGGGCAGGGGTCCGCCTACGAGCAGTACGTC.